These T cell receptor beta chains were read from a single sample in a study of beta chain features in type 1 diabetes. This table comes from immunoSEQ multiplex PCR, and its TCRdb copy is limited to in-frame clones, with some not included. The sample includes more than 250,000 clones, roughly 25% of them seen just once. The sample consisted of naive CD4+ T cells from blood. These receptors all come from a woman in her thirties with type 1 diabetes. The CDR3 runs from the conserved cysteine through the conserved F or W. Each record gives: D gene, J gene, V gene, clone size, CDR3 protein, CDR3 DNA. The D gene is left open where the match is weak. Clone size appears in some rows only: once, few, many, or a class for an expanded clone.

>NA|TRBJ1-2|TRBV25-1|NA
CASSEYTEGYGYTF
TGTGCCAGCAGTGAATATACTGAGGGCTATGGCTACACCTTC
>TRBD1|TRBJ2-7|TRBV13|NA
CASSQRRTGRRYEQYF
TGTGCCAGCAGCCAGAGAAGGACAGGGAGGAGGTACGAGCAGTACTTC
>TRBD2|TRBJ2-3|TRBV29-1|few
CSVPKLAGWLTDTQYF
TGCAGCGTTCCTAAGCTAGCGGGATGGTTGACAGATACGCAGTATTTT
>NA|TRBJ2-7|TRBV27|NA
CASSGASVPPYEQYF
TGTGCCAGCAGTGGAGCTAGCGTTCCCCCCTACGAGCAGTACTTC
>NA|TRBJ2-5|TRBV11-2|NA
CASSIDRSQETQYF
TGTGCCAGCAGCATCGACAGGAGTCAAGAGACCCAGTACTTC
>NA|TRBJ1-2|TRBV7-2|few
CASSLVWPRGYGYTF
TGTGCCAGCAGCTTAGTTTGGCCTAGGGGCTACGGCTACACCTTC
>TRBD2|TRBJ2-3|TRBV29-1|few
CSAGGLAGHTDTQYF
TGCAGCGCCGGGGGACTAGCGGGGCACACAGATACGCAGTATTTT
>NA|TRBJ1-5|TRBV28|few
CASSSDPQHF
TGTGCCAGCAGTTCAGATCCCCAGCATTTT
>NA|TRBJ2-7|TRBV6-4|NA
CASSGQQGEGHYEQYF
TGTGCCAGCAGTGGGCAACAGGGGGAGGGTCACTACGAGCAGTACTTC
>TRBD1|TRBJ2-1|TRBV29-1|NA
CSEIRDSYNEQFF
TGCAGCGAGATCCGGGACAGTTACAATGAGCAGTTCTTC
>NA|TRBJ2-7|TRBV5-6|NA
CASRVGREGEQYF
TGTGCCAGCAGGGTTGGCAGGGAAGGCGAGCAGTACTTC
>TRBD1|TRBJ2-2|TRBV28|few
CASSPRDSVLNTGELFF
TGTGCCAGCAGTCCTCGGGACAGCGTTCTGAACACCGGGGAGCTGTTTTTT
>NA|TRBJ2-3|TRBV29-1|NA
CSVRRGADTQYF
TGCAGCGTTCGAAGGGGCGCAGATACGCAGTATTTT
>NA|TRBJ2-7|TRBV7-2|NA
CASSLARTAYEQYF
TGTGCCAGCAGCTTAGCAAGGACAGCCTACGAGCAGTACTTC
>TRBD2|TRBJ2-7|TRBV5-1|NA
CASSSVGGSLEQYF
TGCGCCAGCAGCTCGGTAGGCGGGAGCCTCGAGCAGTACTTC
>NA|TRBJ1-1|TRBV12-5|NA
CASGAGLRNTEAFF
TGTGCTAGTGGTGCGGGGTTGAGGAACACTGAAGCTTTCTTT
>NA|TRBJ2-5|TRBV10-2|once
CASSQGGRETQYF
TGCGCCAGCAGTCAGGGGGGAAGAGAGACCCAGTACTTC
>TRBD1|TRBJ2-1|TRBV19|NA
CASISQGGPYNEQFF
TGTGCCAGTATCTCACAGGGGGGTCCCTACAATGAGCAGTTCTTC
>NA|TRBJ1-1|TRBV6-5|once
CASSYSNGNTEAFF
TGTGCCAGCAGTTATTCTAATGGGAACACTGAAGCTTTCTTT
>TRBD1|TRBJ2-7|TRBV9|few
CASSVQGAWGSDEQYF
TGTGCCAGCAGCGTACAGGGGGCCTGGGGCAGTGACGAGCAGTACTTC
>TRBD2|TRBJ2-5|TRBV29-1|few
CSVGTSGGPQETQYF
TGCAGCGTTGGGACTAGCGGGGGGCCCCAAGAGACCCAGTACTTC
>NA|TRBJ1-1|TRBV4-1|few
CASSQSKNFREAFF
TGCGCCAGCAGCCAATCCAAAAACTTTCGTGAAGCTTTCTTT
>NA|TRBJ2-3|TRBV28|NA
CASNRPGLSTDTQYF
TGTGCCAGCAATCGACCAGGACTCAGCACAGATACGCAGTATTTT
>TRBD1|TRBJ2-1|TRBV29-1|NA
CSLSDRGDNEQFF
TGCAGCTTGTCAGACAGGGGGGACAATGAGCAGTTCTTC
>TRBD1|TRBJ2-7|TRBV4-1|few
CASSLGTGSYEQYF
TGCGCCAGCAGCCTCGGGACAGGCTCCTACGAGCAGTACTTC